A single sample is the source of the 20 T cell receptor beta chains below, sequenced in a study of blood T cell repertoires in COVID-19. Here immunoSEQ multiplex PCR was the method, and the copy in TCRdb shows in-frame clones only, minus some. The profile shows 190,000 or so clones, 75% to 90% of them singletons. The sample comprised PBMCs or T cells enriched from blood (not recorded which). Receptors were obtained from a man aged 40-49 years who had recovered from COVID-19.

The chain couples TRBV29-1 to TRBJ1-1, with D perhaps matching TRBD1 (5 bases). Germline values: CDR1 SQVTM, CDR2 ANQGSEA. CDR3 length equals 11 residues. V was clipped by 5 bases and J by 7 bases, with 11 bases between them. This chain's CDR3 is CSVFRTGEAFF. CDR3 coding DNA: TGCAGCGTTTTCCGTACAGGTGAAGCTTTCTTT.

The V gene is TRBV12-5, the J gene TRBJ1-2; tentatively, D is TRBD1 (5 bases). Germline CDR1 and CDR2: LGHNT and FRNRAP. This CDR3 contains 13 residues. V lost 1 base, J lost 8 bases, and 11 bases lay in between. This chain's CDR3 is CASGLGLGAGYTF. The CDR3 DNA follows: TGTGCTAGTGGTTTGGGCCTAGGGGCAGGCTACACCTTC.

This clone occurred once. V and J are TRBV19 and TRBJ2-2, with D maybe TRBD2 (5 bases). Germline-derived CDR1 and CDR2 are LNHDA and SQIVND (reference sequence). The CDR3 is made up of 15 amino acids. V dropped 4 bases and J dropped 2 bases, with 11 bases sitting between them. The CDR3 bases are TGTGCCAGTAGTAGCTCTAGCTTAAACACCGGGGAGCTGTTTTTT. Protein product: CASSSSSLNTGELFF.

J is TRBJ1-1 and V is TRBV10-3; D might be TRBD1 (5 bases). Germline V gene data show CDR1 as ENHRY and CDR2 as SYGVKD. The CDR3 has 15 residues. V was clipped by 8 bases and J by 5 bases, with 21 bases between them. The CDR3 here is CAILPSDQGWTEAFF. The CDR3 DNA sequence: TGTGCCATCCTCCCATCAGACCAGGGATGGACTGAAGCTTTCTTT.

In its sample, this clone was seen a few times. The chain recombines TRBV5-1 with TRBJ2-3; D gene uncertain. The length of the CDR3 is 15 residues. Trimming removed 5 bases at V and 0 bases at J, with 13 bases between. Germline V gene data show CDR1 as SGHRS and CDR2 as YFSETQ. This CDR3 reads CASRMLDSSTDTQYF. In DNA, the CDR3 is TGCGCCAGCAGGATGCTTGACTCTAGCACAGATACGCAGTATTTT.

The gene calls are TRBV30 and TRBJ1-3; weak D call: TRBD1 (6 bases). V was trimmed by 4 bases and J by 0 bases, leaving 10 bases between them. This CDR3 contains 14 residues. Germline assignment: CDR1 GTSNPN and CDR2 SVGIG (reference sequence). The CDR3 DNA reads as TGTGCCTGGAACAGGGATGTCTCTGGAAACACCATATATTTT. This encodes CAWNRDVSGNTIYF.

This rearrangement joins TRBV4-1 to TRBJ1-2; a weak D match, TRBD1 (6 bases). CDR3 length equals 15 residues. Per germline, CDR1 MGHRA and CDR2 YSYEKL. Trimming pared 1 base from V and 5 bases from J, leaving 14 bases between. The CDR3 coding sequence is TGCGCCAGCAGCCAAGCCACGGGGGGCTTATATGGCTACACCTTC. Translated, it gives CASSQATGGLYGYTF.

The chain joins TRBV7-9 to TRBJ1-2; TRBD1 is a possible D gene (5 bases). CDR1 SEHNR and CDR2 FQNEAQ come from the germline V gene (reference sequence). Trimming shortened V by 7 bases and J by 10 bases, and 13 bases separated the two germline ends. CDR3 length equals 11 residues. CDR3 coding DNA: TGTGCCAGCACCGAGGGACTGACCTACACCTTC. Translation gives CASTEGLTYTF.

The V call is TRBV7-2, the J call TRBJ2-7, with 13 nucleotides matching TRBD2. The CDR3 runs 15 residues. The V and J ends lost 4 bases and 6 bases, in that order; junction bases with no gene match: 6. Germline V gene lookup returns CDR1 SGHTA and CDR2 FQGNSA. CDR3 bases: TGTGCCAGCAGCTCCTCATGGACTAGCGGGAGCGAGCAGTACTTC. Translating gives CASSSSWTSGSEQYF.

This clone was picked up one time. The chain uses TRBV5-1 and TRBJ2-1; the match to TRBD1 covers 9 bases. V was clipped by 6 bases and J by 9 bases; unmatched bases: 13. The length of the CDR3 is 15 residues. The V gene's germline CDR1 is SGHRS and CDR2 YFSETQ. The DNA for the CDR3 is TGCGCCAGCACCATATCCGGGACAGGGACCGGTGAGCAGTTCTTC. Translation: CASTISGTGTGEQFF.

For the CDR3, the DNA is TGTGCCAGCAGCAGCCGCGGAGTAGCCAAAAACATTCAGTACTTC. Translated, it gives CASSSRGVAKNIQYF. The V gene is TRBV11-1, the J gene TRBJ2-4; D remains unclear. The V end lost 5 bases, the J end lost 0 bases, and 11 bases lay between the germline ends. CDR3 length: 15 amino acids. Germline assignment: CDR1 SGHAT and CDR2 FQDESV (reference sequence).

This clone was detected only a few times. This chain uses TRBV6-1 with TRBJ1-5; 8 positions match TRBD1. CDR3 size: 16 residues. Trimming at V came to 0 bases and at J to 3 bases, leaving 4 bases not matched to a gene. CDR1 is MNHNS, CDR2 SASEGT, per germline. CDR3 residues: CASSEAIRGPNQPQHF. The DNA for the CDR3 is TGTGCCAGCAGTGAAGCTATCAGGGGGCCCAATCAGCCCCAGCATTTT.

The chain recombines TRBV5-4 with TRBJ2-1; the D is unclear. Trimming took 1 base from V and 0 from J, leaving 5 bases between them. The CDR3 has 14 residues. The V gene's germline CDR1 is SGHNT and CDR2 YYREEE (reference sequence). The CDR3 bases are TGTGCCAGCAGCTTGCCGAGCTCCTACAATGAGCAGTTCTTC. This gives the protein CASSLPSSYNEQFF. The entire variable domain, with the rest obtained from reference TRBV5-4 and TRBJ2-1, is as follows: ETGVTQSPTHLIKTRGQQVTLRCSSQSGHNTVSWYQQALGQGPQFIFQYYREEENGRGNFPPRFSGLQFPNYSSELNVNALELDDSALYLCASSLPSSYNEQFFGPGTRLTVL.

The J gene is TRBJ1-5, the V gene TRBV5-1; 11 positions match TRBD1. The length of the CDR3 is 16 residues. Trimming removed 4 bases from V and 4 bases from J; junction bases left unmatched: 7. Per germline, CDR1 SGHRS and CDR2 YFSETQ. In DNA, the CDR3 is TGCGCCAGCAGCCCGGGGACAGGGGGAGTGAATCAGCCCCAGCATTTT. Translated, it gives CASSPGTGGVNQPQHF.

Many counts were recorded for this clone. The rearrangement links TRBV15 to TRBJ1-3; TRBD1 might be the D (6 bases). Trimming removed 6 bases at V and 4 bases at J, with 10 bases between. This CDR3 contains 13 residues. Germline assignment: CDR1 LNHNV and CDR2 YYDKDF (reference sequence). CDR3 residues: CATSWGTGNTIYF. CDR3 DNA sequence: TGTGCCACCAGTTGGGGGACAGGAAACACCATATATTTT.

The chain joins TRBV7-3 to TRBJ2-7, with TRBD2 as a possible D gene (5 bases). This CDR3 has 14 residues. Germline lookup yields CDR1 SGHTA and CDR2 FQGTGA. Deletions cut 5 bases from V and 5 bases from J, with 16 bases between. CDR3 residues: CASSLSRGSNEQYF. DNA of the CDR3: TGTGCCAGCAGCCTCAGTCGAGGGAGCAACGAGCAGTACTTC.

The chain is built from TRBV30 and TRBJ2-7; the match to TRBD1 covers 9 bases. CDR3 length: 14 amino acids. Germline V lookup: CDR1 GTSNPN, CDR2 SVGIG (reference sequence). V gave up 5 bases and J gave up 2 bases; unmatched junction bases: 7. This CDR3 is CAWYSGQGTYEQYF. For the CDR3, the DNA is TGTGCCTGGTACTCGGGACAGGGCACCTACGAGCAGTACTTC.

This chain uses TRBV19 with TRBJ1-2; 11 bases align to TRBD1. The length of the CDR3 is 13 residues. The V gene's germline CDR1 is LNHDA and CDR2 SQIVND (reference sequence). Trimming removed 9 bases from V and 6 bases from J; junction bases left unmatched: 6. This CDR3 is CAREDRGRNGYTF. CDR3 DNA: TGTGCCAGGGAGGACAGGGGGCGAAATGGCTACACCTTC.

The chain combines TRBV30 with TRBJ1-2, with D hard to call. Germline assignment: CDR1 GTSNPN and CDR2 SVGIG (reference sequence). The CDR3 loop spans 12 amino acids. The ends were cut back, 0 bases at V and 1 base at J, with 3 bases in the middle. This chain's CDR3 is CAWSVSNYGYTF. The CDR3 coding sequence is TGTGCCTGGAGTGTGAGTAACTATGGCTACACCTTC.

This clone was observed a single time. CDR3 in DNA: TGTGCCAGCAATTCAGAGCCGCTTAGCCTTTACGAGCAGTACTTC. The encoded protein is CASNSEPLSLYEQYF. The V and J genes are TRBV6-6 and TRBJ2-7, with D hard to call. With 7 bases removed from V and 4 bases from J, the gap between germline ends came to 20 bases. The CDR3 runs 15 residues. Germline CDR1 reads MNHNY; CDR2 reads SVGAGI (reference sequence).